Here is one T cell receptor beta chain with its context. Its antigen is unidentified. This record belongs to a study of PD-1 blockade in mismatch repair-deficient tumors. Whole-study results and caveats: Tumor-resident clones, often undetectable pretreatment in blood, expanded then contracted after pembrolizumab.

Time point in this sample: 10-day in vitro stimulation with candidate neoantigen peptide 5. The data were produced by immunoSEQ multiplex PCR, yet TCRdb's version contains in-frame clones alone and is incomplete. The data contain fewer than 18,000 clones, under 85% of them singletons. This receptor was identified in an adult with mismatch repair-deficient cancer. The material sequenced was cells cultured in vitro, taken from a patient treated with pembrolizumab.

Here the CDR3 DNA reads TGTGCCAGCAGTCTGAGTAGAGGCTACACCTTC. Protein sequence: CASSLSRGYTF. The chain has TRBV28 and TRBJ1-2; D is unclear. The CDR3 contains 11 residues. Germline V gene lookup returns CDR1 MDHEN and CDR2 SYDVKM. V was clipped by 5 bases and J by 8 bases, with 9 bases between them.